Shown below are 23 T cell receptor beta chains from a single sample sequenced in a study of vaccination effects on CD4 cells after COVID-19. Libraries were prepared by immunoSEQ multiplex PCR; TCRdb keeps only in-frame clonotypes and omits some of them. The table lists approximately 31,000 clones, around two thirds of them singletons. Their antigens remain unidentified. Following a roughly 9-day culture, CD4+ T cells were purified. Sequencing was performed on CD4+ T cells from PBMCs cultured without peptide, taken before COVID-19 vaccination. All receptors derive from a human donor who received a COVID-19 vaccine.

The chain is built from TRBV14 and TRBJ2-7, with D perhaps given as TRBD1 or TRBD2 (5 bases each). The CDR3 spans 13 residues. Per germline, CDR1 SGHDN and CDR2 FVKESK. Trimming cost V 4 bases and J 6 bases, with 13 bases left between them. The CDR3 DNA is TGTGCCAGCAGCCCGGGACCCGCAGGCGAGCAGTACTTC. Amino acids: CASSPGPAGEQYF.

The chain recombines TRBV4-1 with TRBJ2-7; TRBD2 might be the D (6 bases). The CDR3 has 15 amino acids. Germline V gives CDR1 MGHRA, CDR2 YSYEKL. V lost 0 bases and J 2 bases, leaving 11 bases between the germline ends. This CDR3 reads CASSQDDGGAYEQYF. CDR3 DNA sequence: TGCGCCAGCAGCCAAGATGACGGGGGAGCCTACGAGCAGTACTTC.

This clone appeared a single time. V and J are TRBV5-6 and TRBJ1-3, with a tentative D call TRBD1 (5 bases). The V gene lost 5 bases and the J gene lost 4 bases, with 13 bases spanning the gap. This CDR3 region has 14 residues. Looked up from germline, CDR1 is SGHDT and CDR2 is YYEEEE. The DNA for the CDR3 is TGTGCCAGCAGTTCAGGGACCTCCGGAAACACCATATATTTT. This sequence encodes CASSSGTSGNTIYF.

The rearrangement links TRBV4-1 to TRBJ2-2; 7 bases are shared with TRBD1. The CDR3 has 15 residues. The trim removed 4 bases at V and 2 bases at J, leaving 4 bases unmatched. CDR1 is MGHRA and CDR2 is YSYEKL in the germline V gene. CDR3 sequence: CASSPGTANTGELFF. CDR3 bases: TGCGCCAGCAGCCCGGGGACAGCAAACACCGGGGAGCTGTTTTTT.

The rearrangement joins TRBV6-6 to TRBJ1-2; 8 nucleotides line up with TRBD1. Trimming at V came to 6 bases and at J to 5 bases, leaving 5 bases not matched to a gene. CDR3 length: 13 residues. Germline values: CDR1 MNHNY, CDR2 SVGAGI (reference sequence). The DNA for the CDR3 is TGTGCCAGCAGCCAGACAGGGGATTATGGCTACACCTTC. Translated: CASSQTGDYGYTF.

This clone was picked up a small number of times. The V gene is TRBV20-1, the J gene TRBJ1-6; D ambiguous. The CDR3 extends over 9 amino acids. Trimming took off 5 bases at V and 9 bases at J, with 2 bases between the two ends. Germline values: CDR1 DFQATT, CDR2 SNEGSKA (reference sequence). The CDR3 DNA reads as TGCAGTGCTGGTTCACCCCTCCACTTT. Encoded protein: CSAGSPLHF.

The rearrangement uses TRBV3-1 (or the pseudogene TRBV3-2) and TRBJ2-3, with 7 bases that match TRBD2. The V and J ends lost 1 base and 9 bases, in that order; junction bases with no gene match: 4. Germline V gives CDR1 LGHDT, CDR2 YNNKEL (reference sequence). This CDR3 has 13 residues. CDR3 protein: CASSQGEGTTQYF. In nucleotides, the CDR3 is TGTGCCAGCAGCCAAGGGGAGGGGACCACGCAGTATTTT.

V and J are TRBV18 and TRBJ1-6, with TRBD1 matching over 8 bases. The CDR3 is 16 residues long. V was pared by 6 bases and J by 7 bases, with 11 bases of the junction left unmatched. Germline V CDR1 and CDR2: KGHSH, LQKENI. The CDR3 bases are TGTGCCAGCTCGTCGCAGGGGGCGTTCGGGAATTCACCCCTCCACTTT. As protein: CASSSQGAFGNSPLHF.

The genes are TRBV28 and TRBJ1-2; D is unresolved. Per germline, CDR1 MDHEN and CDR2 SYDVKM. The CDR3 covers 12 residues. The germline V and J ends were trimmed by 3 bases and 5 bases, with 7 bases remaining between them. The CDR3 here is CASSFSRYGYTF. CDR3 DNA sequence: TGTGCCAGCAGTTTCTCCCGGTATGGCTACACCTTC.

With respect to this clone: A junction end diverges from the germline sequence, so it may reflect a read error. The rearrangement uses TRBV6-4 and TRBJ2-5; D could derive from TRBD1 or TRBD2 (5 bases each). The germline V gene has CDR1 MRHNA and CDR2 SNTAGT. The CDR3 runs 14 residues. CDR3 coding DNA: TGTGCCAGCAGTGGGGCTAGGGACCAGGAGACCCAGTACTTC. Translated: CASSGARDQETQYF.

This clone was found a few times. The genes are TRBV27 and TRBJ1-5, with D possibly matching TRBD1 (5 bases). This CDR3 is 13 amino acids long. Trimming pared 5 bases from V and 6 bases from J, leaving 11 bases between. The V gene's germline CDR1 is MNHEY and CDR2 SMNVEV (reference sequence). The DNA for the CDR3 is TGTGCCAGCAGTCAGGGTCGCGGTCAGCCCCAGCATTTT. Amino acid sequence: CASSQGRGQPQHF.

The count of this clone is one. The chain combines TRBV18 with TRBJ1-5; D is possibly TRBD1 (6 bases). From germline, CDR1 is KGHSH and CDR2 LQKENI. The CDR3 is 12 residues long. V lost 5 bases and J lost 16, with 18 bases in between. CDR3 loop: CASSSDSSLLHF. CDR3 nucleotides: TGTGCCAGCTCATCGGACAGTTCCCTTCTACATTTT.

This clone was seen more than once but under ten times. This chain connects TRBV18 to TRBJ1-1; no clear D gene. Germline-derived CDR1 and CDR2 are KGHSH and LQKENI. The CDR3 loop spans 14 amino acids. Trimming pared 4 bases from V and 0 bases from J, leaving 9 bases between. The CDR3 loop reads CASSLQPMNTEAFF. The CDR3 nucleotides are TGTGCCAGCTCACTTCAGCCCATGAACACTGAAGCTTTCTTT. The full variable domain, in which reference TRBV18 and TRBJ1-1 provide the parts outside the CDR3, is NAGVMQNPRHLVRRRGQEARLRCSPMKGHSHVYWYRQLPEEGLKFMVYLQKENIIDESGMPKERFSAEFPKEGPSILRIQQVVRGDSAAYFCASSLQPMNTEAFFGQGTRLTVV.

V gene TRBV30 combines with J gene TRBJ1-4; D perhaps matches TRBD1 (5 bases). The CDR3 extends over 14 amino acids. CDR1 is GTSNPN, CDR2 SVGIG, per germline (reference sequence). V lost 0 bases, J lost 7 bases, and 12 bases lay in between. The CDR3 DNA reads as TGTGCCTGGAGTGTTCAGGGTGCAGGTGAAAAACTGTTTTTT. Amino acids: CAWSVQGAGEKLFF.

V is TRBV12-3 or TRBV12-4 and J is TRBJ2-7; perhaps TRBD2 as D (5 bases). Trimming pared 3 bases from V and 0 bases from J, leaving 6 bases between. The CDR3 extends over 13 amino acids. In nucleotides, the CDR3 is TGTGCCAGCAGTTTTAGCGACTCCTACGAGCAGTACTTC. It codes for CASSFSDSYEQYF.

The gene calls are TRBV3-1 (or the pseudogene TRBV3-2) and TRBJ2-2; 7 bases are shared with TRBD1. The V segment lost 6 bases and the J segment 0 bases; nucleotides outside the gene matches: 7. Germline lookup yields CDR1 LGHDT and CDR2 YNNKEL (reference sequence). The CDR3 is 16 amino acids. In DNA, the CDR3 is TGTGCCAGCAGTCGACAGGGCCCGACGAACACCGGGGAGCTGTTTTTT. It translates to CASSRQGPTNTGELFF.

The chain is built from TRBV7-6 and TRBJ2-1, with 14 bases identical to TRBD2. With 6 bases clipped from V and 5 bases from J, the junction kept 9 bases outside the gene matches. Germline V gene data show CDR1 as SGHVS and CDR2 as FNYEAQ. The CDR3 length is 17 residues. The CDR3: CASSSGLAGGSDNEQFF. As DNA, the CDR3 is TGTGCCAGCAGTTCCGGACTAGCGGGAGGTTCTGACAATGAGCAGTTCTTC.

The chain joins TRBV2 to TRBJ2-3, with 11 bases lining up with TRBD2. Germline CDR1 reads SNHLY; CDR2 reads FYNNEI. V lost 5 bases, J lost 4 bases, and 8 bases stayed unmatched. The CDR3 extends over 16 amino acids. CDR3 residues: CASSSLAGGFADTQYF. DNA for the CDR3: TGTGCCAGCAGTTCCCTAGCGGGAGGATTCGCAGATACGCAGTATTTT.

By sample fraction, this clone is medium-sized (0.01 to 0.1%). J is TRBJ2-7 and V is TRBV7-8, with TRBD2 matching 14 bases. V gave up 4 bases and J gave up 6 bases; unmatched junction bases: 2. The CDR3 runs to 14 residues. Germline V lookup: CDR1 SGHVS, CDR2 FQNEAQ. The CDR3 DNA is TGTGCCAGCAGCTGGGGACTAGCGGGAGTCGAGCAGTACTTC. Translation gives CASSWGLAGVEQYF.

The chain couples TRBV6-5 to TRBJ1-3; D is uncertain. Per germline, CDR1 MNHEY and CDR2 SVGAGI. The CDR3 has 14 amino acids. The ends were cut back, 7 bases at V and 4 bases at J, with 14 bases in the middle. The CDR3 region has the DNA TGTGCCAGCACGGCGTCCGGTGGGGGAAACACCATATATTTT. Amino acid sequence: CASTASGGGNTIYF.

This rearrangement joins TRBV5-1 to TRBJ2-3, with 9 nucleotides matching TRBD2. J lost 8 bases, V lost 4 bases, and 14 bases had no gene match. CDR1 SGHRS and CDR2 YFSETQ come from the germline V gene. This CDR3 has 16 amino acids. The CDR3 reads CASSGTPGLAGSTQYF. The CDR3 bases are TGCGCCAGCAGCGGGACGCCGGGACTAGCCGGATCTACGCAGTATTTT.

The J gene is TRBJ2-2, the V gene TRBV7-9, with 11 nucleotides matching TRBD1. CDR3 size: 16 residues. After removal of 4 bases from V and 9 bases from J, the junction contained 10 bases not matched to a gene. Germline V lookup: CDR1 SEHNR, CDR2 FQNEAQ (reference sequence). The CDR3 DNA follows: TGTGCCAGCAGCTCCAGGGGACAGGGGGAAGTCCGGGAGCTGTTTTTT. Its protein product is CASSSRGQGEVRELFF.

This clone showed up just a few times. Other DNA sequences in this sample translate to the same CDR3. The J gene is TRBJ1-3, the V gene TRBV4-2; 12 bases map to TRBD1. J gave up 2 bases and V 1 base, and 0 bases lay outside the gene matches. Germline V gene sequence: CDR1 LGHNA, CDR2 YNFKEQ. The CDR3 runs to 16 residues. CDR3 amino acids: CASSQGDRGPGNTIYF. CDR3 in DNA: TGTGCCAGCAGCCAAGGGGACAGGGGGCCTGGAAACACCATATATTTT.